These 10 T cell receptor beta chains share one sample of origin, sequenced in a study of CD8 T cells in Susac syndrome. The RNA input was about 0.5 to 1 ug, and it was reverse transcribed with random hexamers. TCRdb passed the immunoSEQ multiplex PCR reads through MiXCR, listing each CDR3 protein once. The sample holds around 180,000 distinct CDR3 sequences, approximately 94% seen once. Sequenced input: CD4+ T cells from PBMCs. These receptors were obtained from a human donor with multiple sclerosis.

The gene calls are TRBV24-1 and TRBJ2-6, with 7 bases aligning to TRBD1. The CDR3 contains 18 residues. In germline, CDR1 is KGHDR, CDR2 SFDVKD. J lost 1 base, V lost 3 bases, and 8 bases had no gene match. CDR3 sequence: CATSDEQGKSSGANVLTF. The CDR3 nucleotides are TGTGCCACCAGTGATGAACAGGGGAAAAGTTCTGGGGCCAACGTCCTGACTTTC.

V usage is TRBV10-3 and J usage is TRBJ2-5; D is undetermined. V was pared by 0 bases and J by 5 bases, with 10 bases between. Germline CDR1 ENHRY, CDR2 SYGVKD. The CDR3 sequence is 14 residues long. The CDR3 reads CAISESYPPETQYF. CDR3 coding DNA: TGTGCCATCAGTGAGTCGTACCCCCCGGAGACCCAGTACTTC.

The J gene is TRBJ2-7, the V gene TRBV20-1; no reliable D call. Trimming stripped 8 bases from V and 3 bases from J, with 8 bases between. Germline V gene lookup returns CDR1 DFQATT and CDR2 SNEGSKA (reference sequence). The CDR3 has 10 amino acids. CDR3 amino acids: CSRPDYEQYF. DNA of the CDR3: TGCAGTCGCCCAGACTACGAGCAGTACTTC.

The V gene is TRBV6-1, the J gene TRBJ1-1, with D unclear. The V end was cut by 7 bases, the J end by 1 base, with 10 bases between. The germline V gene has CDR1 MNHNS and CDR2 SASEGT. The CDR3 is 13 residues long. The CDR3 DNA follows: TGTGCCAGCACCTTACACAGGAACACTGAAGCTTTCTTT. It codes for CASTLHRNTEAFF.

The chain carries TRBV4-1 and TRBJ1-6; 9 nucleotides match TRBD1. CDR1 is MGHRA, CDR2 YSYEKL, per germline. Germline trimming cut 4 bases from V and 0 bases from J; bases unmatched to any gene: 10. The CDR3 length is 19 residues. This CDR3 is CASSREDRGLSSYNSPLHF. The CDR3 coding sequence is TGCGCCAGCAGCCGGGAGGACAGGGGCCTTAGCTCCTATAATTCACCCCTCCACTTT.

The gene calls are TRBV7-2 and TRBJ2-7, with TRBD2 matching over 8 bases. This CDR3 has 14 residues. The V segment lost 3 bases and the J segment 5 bases; nucleotides outside the gene matches: 6. Germline V gives CDR1 SGHTA, CDR2 FQGNSA. The CDR3 DNA sequence: TGTGCCAGCAGCTTCGGGAGGGCCCCCAACGAGCAGTACTTC. It translates to CASSFGRAPNEQYF.

The genes are TRBV9 and TRBJ2-2; D gene unclear. The CDR3 runs 14 residues. V was shortened by 0 bases and J by 4 bases, with 7 bases between the two germline ends. Germline V gene sequence: CDR1 SGDLS, CDR2 YYNGEE. The CDR3, as DNA: TGTGCCAGCAGCGTAGGCACCCTCACCGGGGAGCTGTTTTTT. It codes for CASSVGTLTGELFF. The full variable domain, rest sourced from reference TRBV9 and TRBJ2-2, is DSGVTQTPKHLITATGQRVTLRCSPRSGDLSVYWYQQSLDQGLQFLIQYYNGEERAKGNILERFSAQQFPDLHSELNLSSLELGDSALYFCASSVGTLTGELFFGEGSRLTVL.

In nucleotides, the CDR3 is TGTGCCATCAGGAGTTACGATGAGCAGTTCTTC. Translated, it gives CAIRSYDEQFF. The V gene is TRBV10-3, the J gene TRBJ2-1; D gene uncertain. Trimming cost V 6 bases and J 8 bases, with 8 bases left between them. Germline CDR1 is ENHRY and CDR2 is SYGVKD. The CDR3 length is 11 residues.

This chain links TRBV19 with TRBJ2-7; D uncertain. V was shortened by 3 bases and J by 3 bases, with 9 bases between the two germline ends. The CDR3 is made up of 13 amino acids. Germline CDR1 LNHDA, CDR2 SQIVND (reference sequence). The CDR3 spells CASSIEMGYEQYF. CDR3 bases: TGTGCCAGTAGTATCGAAATGGGCTACGAGCAGTACTTC.

This chain connects TRBV30 to TRBJ2-5, with D unclear. CDR3 length: 12 amino acids. CDR1 is GTSNPN, CDR2 SVGIG, per germline (reference sequence). Trimming cost V 0 bases and J 4 bases, with 6 bases left between them. CDR3: CAWSVILETQYF. DNA for the CDR3: TGTGCCTGGAGTGTAATCCTAGAGACCCAGTACTTC.